This passage covers 7 T cell receptor beta chains from one sample sequenced in a study of shared clonotypes between healthy human individuals. Measured with immunoSEQ multiplex PCR; TCRdb has only the in-frame clones, and not every one. The sample carries about 490,000 clones, about 82% recorded once. The sample was PBMCs. Receptors were obtained from a woman aged 40 to 50 in good health. Some clones in this sample may be carry-over from other donors' samples.

The V gene is TRBV29-1, the J gene TRBJ1-1; the D is unclear. Trimming took 6 bases from V and 0 from J, leaving 14 bases between them. Germline loops: CDR1 SQVTM, CDR2 ANQGSEA. This CDR3 is built from 14 residues. In DNA form, the CDR3 reads TGCAGCGTATATCGGACTCTGCTGAACACTGAAGCTTTCTTT. Translating gives CSVYRTLLNTEAFF.

This chain connects TRBV15 to TRBJ2-2; perhaps TRBD2 as D (6 bases). CDR1 is LNHNV and CDR2 is YYDKDF in the germline V gene (reference sequence). The CDR3 has 18 amino acids. Between the trimmed V and J ends, which lost 4 bases and 6 bases, there was a span of 24 bases. This CDR3 reads CATSTTRRALFEAGELFF. Written as DNA, the CDR3 is TGTGCCACCAGCACGACCCGGAGGGCCCTTTTTGAGGCCGGGGAGCTGTTTTTT.

The chain couples TRBV5-4 to TRBJ2-7, with 9 bases matching TRBD2. CDR1 is SGHNT, CDR2 YYREEE, per germline (reference sequence). The CDR3 extends over 13 amino acids. V shed 4 bases, J shed 6 bases, and the junction held 5 bases outside the gene matches. CDR3 in amino acids: CASSPGTSFEQYF. Here the CDR3 DNA reads TGTGCCAGCAGCCCGGGGACTAGCTTCGAGCAGTACTTC.

Only one count was recorded for this clone. J is TRBJ2-2 and V is TRBV5-1, with a tentative D call TRBD1 (5 bases). V was shortened by 5 bases and J by 0 bases, with 11 bases between the two germline ends. This CDR3 has 15 residues. The germline V gene has CDR1 SGHRS and CDR2 YFSETQ. The CDR3 bases are TGCGCCAGCAGACAGGCGCCTCCGAACACCGGGGAGCTGTTTTTT. This codes for CASRQAPPNTGELFF.

This clone was counted many times. V usage is TRBV5-4 and J usage is TRBJ2-5; 7 bases are shared with TRBD2. Germline V gene sequence: CDR1 SGHNT, CDR2 YYREEE (reference sequence). J was trimmed by 9 bases and V by 0 bases; bases with no gene match: 11. There are 15 residues in the CDR3. CDR3: CASSLGWRDAGAQYF. In DNA, the CDR3 is TGTGCCAGCAGCTTGGGGTGGCGGGATGCGGGGGCCCAGTACTTC. Complete variable domain (other parts from reference TRBV5-4 and TRBJ2-5): ETGVTQSPTHLIKTRGQQVTLRCSSQSGHNTVSWYQQALGQGPQFIFQYYREEENGRGNFPPRFSGLQFPNYSSELNVNALELDDSALYLCASSLGWRDAGAQYFGPGTRLLVL.

This chain links TRBV18 with TRBJ1-3; possibly TRBD1 for D (5 bases). V was trimmed by 4 bases and J by 0 bases, leaving 13 bases between them. The germline gives CDR1 KGHSH, CDR2 LQKENI. CDR3 size: 16 residues. The CDR3 is CASSLGGLNSGNTIYF. CDR3 coding DNA: TGTGCCAGCTCACTCGGGGGACTTAACTCTGGAAACACCATATATTTT.

The chain combines TRBV6-5 with TRBJ2-5; 9 bases agree with TRBD1. This CDR3 region has 15 residues. CDR1 MNHEY and CDR2 SVGAGI come from the germline V gene. J gave up 2 bases and V 4 bases, and 5 bases lay outside the gene matches. CDR3 in DNA: TGTGCCAGCAGTTTAGACAGGGGGTCTCAAGAGACCCAGTACTTC. Translated, it gives CASSLDRGSQETQYF.